This is a list of T cell receptor beta chains from one sample in a study of cytomegalovirus exposure and HLA in healthy donors. Method: immunoSEQ multiplex PCR; TCRdb's copy keeps in-frame clones and lacks some. The table records some 190,000 clones, around 86% of them present only once. The specimen sequenced was PBMCs. The source is a young woman in good health and CMV-seronegative. The CDR3 runs from the conserved cysteine through the conserved F or W.

j_gene: TRBJ1-4; v_gene: TRBV6-1; CDR3aa: CASSPPGQGKEKLFF
j_gene: TRBJ2-7; v_gene: TRBV6-5; CDR3aa: CASSYSGGRAYEQYF
j_gene: TRBJ1-1; v_gene: TRBV4-2; CDR3aa: CASSQGRQAEAFF
j_gene: TRBJ2-2; v_gene: TRBV7-3; CDR3aa: CASSSTGSPGELFF
j_gene: TRBJ2-5; v_gene: TRBV5-1; CDR3aa: CASSLFSSRLQETQYF
j_gene: TRBJ2-1; v_gene: TRBV10-3; CDR3aa: CATSPLSSSYNEQFF
j_gene: TRBJ2-7; v_gene: TRBV27; CDR3aa: CASSYGDIPYEQYF
j_gene: TRBJ1-1; v_gene: TRBV7-9; CDR3aa: CSSSSPWGEVSLNTEAFF
j_gene: TRBJ2-7; v_gene: TRBV27; CDR3aa: CASSYRGGRYEQYF
j_gene: TRBJ2-7; v_gene: TRBV28; CDR3aa: CASSFNAAHEQYF
j_gene: TRBJ1-5; v_gene: TRBV19; CDR3aa: CASSISGAGQPQHF
j_gene: TRBJ1-1; v_gene: TRBV28; CDR3aa: CASSLRNTEAFF
j_gene: TRBJ1-1; v_gene: TRBV7-2; CDR3aa: CASSSFRAGNTEAFF
j_gene: TRBJ1-1; v_gene: TRBV5-1; CDR3aa: CASSGRQGASTEAFF
j_gene: TRBJ1-2; v_gene: TRBV5-1; CDR3aa: CASRRQVDDGYTF
j_gene: TRBJ2-5; v_gene: TRBV30; CDR3aa: CAWSVGGSGKTQYF
j_gene: TRBJ2-5; v_gene: TRBV19; CDR3aa: CASSIPGTGETQYF
j_gene: TRBJ2-3; v_gene: TRBV7-6; CDR3aa: CASSSLQGADTDTQYF
j_gene: TRBJ2-7; v_gene: TRBV11-1; CDR3aa: CASSFLGEGLGYEQYF
j_gene: NA; v_gene: TRBV10-3; CDR3aa: CAIRETSGIDEQYF
j_gene: TRBJ2-1; v_gene: TRBV27; CDR3aa: CASQVFGDFSYNEQFF
j_gene: TRBJ1-1; v_gene: TRBV18; CDR3aa: CASSRFRRGGHRMNTEAFF
j_gene: TRBJ2-1; v_gene: TRBV25-1; CDR3aa: CASSEGRGVVYEQFF
j_gene: TRBJ1-2; v_gene: TRBV7-9; CDR3aa: CSSSLTGQGLSNTF
j_gene: TRBJ2-7; v_gene: TRBV19; CDR3aa: CASSTGTGVVYEQYF